These 15 T cell receptor beta chains were all obtained from the same sample, sequenced in a study of CD8+CD57+ T cells in acquired aplastic anemia. It was patients with CD8+CD57+ cell expansion by flow cytometry who were chosen for sequencing. Genomic DNA served as template for TCR beta VDJ and CDR3 profiling. TCRdb re-analysed the reads in MiXCR, keeping a single row per CDR3 protein. The data contain over 150,000 distinct CDR3 sequences, around half of them singletons. The specimen was sorted CD4+, CD8+, or CD8+CD57+ T cells (not recorded which) from PBMCs. The receptors derive from a human donor with aplastic anemia.

This clonotype was counted at least ten times. Here the CDR3 DNA reads TGTGCCAGTAGTCACTCGGGTGCCGCATATGGCTACACCTTC. Translation gives CASSHSGAAYGYTF. The genes are TRBV19 and TRBJ1-2; D is ambiguous. This CDR3 is built from 14 residues. Germline V gene sequence: CDR1 LNHDA, CDR2 SQIVND (reference sequence). V was pared by 5 bases and J by 5 bases, with 15 bases between.

At least ten counts were recorded for this clonotype. The J gene is TRBJ2-1, the V gene TRBV10-3; 8 nucleotides agree with TRBD2. CDR1 ENHRY and CDR2 SYGVKD come from the germline V gene. The CDR3 sequence is 16 residues long. V was clipped by 6 bases and J by 8 bases; unmatched bases: 15. Here the CDR3 reads CAISPGGGPELDEQFF. The CDR3 DNA is TGTGCCATCAGCCCCGGCGGGGGGCCCGAGTTGGATGAGCAGTTCTTC.

The rearrangement uses TRBV15 and TRBJ1-2; D may be TRBD1 (5 bases). Trimming shortened V by 0 bases and J by 4 bases, and 9 bases separated the two germline ends. Looked up from germline, CDR1 is LNHNV and CDR2 is YYDKDF (reference sequence). The length of the CDR3 is 14 residues. This CDR3 is CATSREGAGYGYTF. The CDR3 nucleotides are TGTGCCACCAGCAGAGAAGGGGCTGGCTATGGCTACACCTTC.

CDR3 in amino acids: CASRQGLHF. The CDR3 nucleotides read TGTGCCAGCAGACAGGGTCTCCACTTT. This chain joins TRBV2 and TRBJ1-6; D may be TRBD1 (6 bases). With 6 bases removed from V and 16 bases from J, the gap between germline ends came to 7 bases. The CDR3 totals 9 residues. CDR1 is SNHLY, CDR2 FYNNEI, per germline.

This clonotype was seen just once. A much larger clone is a single base away; this may be a read error. CDR3 sequence reads: CAGSYPTEAFF. DNA for the CDR3: TGTGCCGGCAGTTACCCAACCGAAGCTTTCTTT. The rearrangement uses TRBV6-6 and TRBJ1-1; D is unclear. Germline V gene lookup returns CDR1 MNHNY and CDR2 SVGAGI (reference sequence). This CDR3 contains 11 residues.

This clonotype was seen at least ten times. The rearrangement joins TRBV27 to TRBJ2-7; 12 nucleotides match TRBD2. The junction had 11 bases not matched to a gene; V was cut back by 6 bases and J by 5 bases. The CDR3 runs to 16 residues. The germline gives CDR1 MNHEY, CDR2 SMNVEV (reference sequence). The chain's CDR3 is CASSYKGLAGVHEQYF. The CDR3 bases are TGTGCCAGCAGCTACAAGGGACTAGCGGGCGTCCACGAGCAGTACTTC.

In this sample, this clonotype turned up many times. V and J are TRBV7-6 and TRBJ2-7; 9 bases fit TRBD1. After removal of 1 base from V and 3 bases from J, the junction contained 7 bases not matched to a gene. The length of the CDR3 is 16 residues. Looked up from germline, CDR1 is SGHVS and CDR2 is FNYEAQ. The chain's CDR3 is CASSLDSGQGFYEQYF. In DNA form, the CDR3 reads TGTGCCAGCAGCTTAGATTCGGGACAGGGTTTCTACGAGCAGTACTTC.

A few counts support this clonotype. A much larger clone differs from this one at a single base, so this may be a read error. The V gene is TRBV29-1, the J gene TRBJ1-2; 8 nucleotides match TRBD1. The CDR3 is made up of 13 amino acids. Germline V gives CDR1 SQVTM, CDR2 ANQGSEA. The CDR3 DNA sequence: TGCAGCGTTAAGGACCGACAGGGGCATGGCTCCACCTTC. As protein: CSVKDRQGHGSTF.

This clonotype appeared many times. The V call is TRBV7-8, the J call TRBJ2-1; D remains unclear. The germline gives CDR1 SGHVS, CDR2 FQNEAQ. The V and J ends lost 0 bases and 5 bases respectively, with 2 bases between them. The CDR3 sequence is 12 residues long. The CDR3, as DNA: TGTGCCAGCAGCTTAGCCGACAATGAGCAGTTCTTC. Its protein is CASSLADNEQFF.

The rearrangement uses TRBV4-1 and TRBJ1-1; tentatively, D is TRBD1 (5 bases). The germline CDR1 and CDR2 sequences are MGHRA and YSYEKL. The V end lost 3 bases, the J end lost 1 base, and 21 bases lay between the germline ends. This CDR3 contains 18 residues. The CDR3, as DNA: TGCGCCAGCAGCCATTTCGGGGGGTCAGGGTTGCAGAACACTGAAGCTTTCTTT. Translating gives CASSHFGGSGLQNTEAFF.

This clonotype is labeled medium-sized. The chain recombines TRBV3-1 with TRBJ2-7, with 9 bases aligning to TRBD1. The V segment lost 3 bases and the J segment 12 bases; nucleotides outside the gene matches: 18. The CDR3 has 16 amino acids. Germline V CDR1 and CDR2: LGHDT, YNNKEL (reference sequence). The CDR3: CASSHRTGAHGGGWYF. CDR3 in DNA: TGTGCCAGCAGCCACCGGACAGGGGCCCATGGAGGGGGATGGTACTTC.

J is TRBJ1-6 and V is TRBV12-3 or TRBV12-4; 9 positions agree with TRBD1. The CDR3 runs to 15 residues. Trimming took 6 bases from V and 9 from J; bases not matched to a gene: 9. CDR3 protein: CASSPGTGSGSPLHF. The CDR3 nucleotides read TGTGCCAGCAGCCCCGGGACAGGGTCCGGTTCACCCCTCCACTTT.

The V gene is TRBV11-1, the J gene TRBJ1-5; D is possibly TRBD1 (5 bases). The CDR3 consists of 17 residues. V dropped 10 bases and J dropped 2 bases, with 24 bases sitting between them. Looked up from germline, CDR1 is SGHAT and CDR2 is FQDESV (reference sequence). The CDR3: CAIGSTEWRGGNQPQHF. CDR3 bases: TGTGCCATCGGTTCCACCGAGTGGCGAGGGGGCAATCAGCCCCAGCATTTT.

This clonotype was counted only a few times. The rearrangement uses TRBV19 and TRBJ1-6, with D perhaps TRBD1 (5 bases). The CDR3 loop spans 13 amino acids. From germline, CDR1 is LNHDA and CDR2 SQIVND (reference sequence). Trimming removed 6 bases at V and 5 bases at J, with 8 bases between. CDR3 bases: TGTGCCAGTAGCTCCAGGGATAATTCACCCCTCCACTTT. Its protein is CASSSRDNSPLHF.

The chain links TRBV5-1 to TRBJ2-5, with 9 bases lining up with TRBD1. Germline V gene data show CDR1 as SGHRS and CDR2 as YFSETQ. CDR3 length: 15 amino acids. V lost 4 bases and J lost 5; bases outside the gene matches: 9. This CDR3 reads CASSLMNRGQETQYF. CDR3 sequence (DNA): TGCGCCAGCAGCCTTATGAACAGGGGGCAGGAGACCCAGTACTTC.